This TCR beta chain was found in a study of OX40 agonist ivuxolimab in advanced cancers. Overall study context: Mean age approximately 59 years, range roughly 23 to 79; approximately 83% male.

With regard to this clone: Its antigen remains unidentified.

Sequenced by immunoSEQ multiplex PCR; TCRdb stores in-frame clones only, minus some. This sample carries 60,000 to 90,000 clones, roughly 84% of them seen once, and the ten largest clones take approximately 6.2%. Study conclusions and caveats: Among the lowest peripheral clonal expansion occurred in 0.1-3.0 mg/kg partial responders. At 0.1 to 3.0 mg/kg and by week 6, CD4+ and CD8+ T cells in the blood had expanded clonally.

Peripheral blood came from all dose cohorts at three timepoints. CDR3 length: 11 amino acids. V was pared by 4 bases and J by 14 bases, with 8 bases of the junction left unmatched. Germline V gene data show CDR1 as DFQATT and CDR2 as SNEGSKA (reference sequence). The receptor was isolated from an adult with an advanced solid tumor such as melanoma, head and neck, liver or kidney cancer. The input for sequencing was CD4+ or CD8+ T cells sorted from blood, taken in a trial of the OX40 agonist ivuxolimab. This chain links TRBV20-1 with TRBJ2-3, with 8 bases matching TRBD2. The CDR3: CSAKIAGLGYF. DNA of the CDR3: TGCAGTGCTAAAATAGCGGGATTGGGGTATTTT.